The 30 T cell receptor beta chains below were found in one sample sequenced in a study of blood T cells in healthy people across ages. A sample-barcoded 5' primer and a J-beta primer mix were used in a second PCR of about 7 to 12 cycles. Via MiXCR, TCRdb re-called the 5' RACE reads, giving one row per CDR3 protein. The sample holds 600,000 to 850,000 distinct CDR3 sequences; roughly 25% are singletons and the top ten take 9% to 9.5%. These sequences were also reported in another study, on T cells of mothers and their children.

Source material: blood. These receptors were collected from a boy younger than 18 in good health.

This clonotype occurred a few times. The V call is TRBV18, the J call TRBJ1-3; no reliable D call. This CDR3 has 13 amino acids. Looked up from germline, CDR1 is KGHSH and CDR2 is LQKENI. With 8 bases removed from V and 0 bases from J, the gap between germline ends came to 8 bases. In nucleotides, the CDR3 is TGTGCCAGCCGGAGCTTCTCTGGAAACACCATATATTTT. Amino acid sequence: CASRSFSGNTIYF.

The rearrangement links TRBV20-1 to TRBJ2-7, with 12 bases that match TRBD2. The trim removed 6 bases at V and 5 bases at J, leaving 5 bases unmatched. Germline V CDR1 and CDR2: DFQATT, SNEGSKA (reference sequence). CDR3 length: 13 residues. The CDR3 DNA reads as TGCAGTGCAAAGACTAGCGGGAGTAACGAGCAGTACTTC. Translation: CSAKTSGSNEQYF.

This clonotype has more than one count but fewer than ten. The chain uses TRBV4-1 and TRBJ2-3; D unclear. Germline loops: CDR1 MGHRA, CDR2 YSYEKL. Trimming removed 5 bases at V and 2 bases at J, with 11 bases between. CDR3 length equals 14 residues. The CDR3 loop is CASSVSTNTDTQYF. As DNA, the CDR3 is TGCGCCAGCAGCGTGAGCACCAACACAGATACGCAGTATTTT.

The table lists this clonotype with a few counts. The chain has TRBV3-1 and TRBJ2-5, with D possibly being TRBD1 or TRBD2 (5 bases each). The CDR3 is 17 residues long. With 3 bases removed from V and 1 base from J, the gap between germline ends came to 18 bases. The germline V gene has CDR1 LGHDT and CDR2 YNNKEL (reference sequence). The CDR3 DNA reads as TGTGCCAGCAGCCAGTTCCCCCGGGACCCCACCCAAGAGACCCAGTACTTC. Protein sequence: CASSQFPRDPTQETQYF.

V usage is TRBV5-1 and J usage is TRBJ1-2, with D uncertain. The CDR3 spans 13 residues. V was cut by 0 bases and J by 5 bases, with 8 bases left in between. The germline V gene encodes CDR1 SGHRS and CDR2 YFSETQ. The CDR3 here is CASSLGYRYGYTF. In DNA form, the CDR3 reads TGCGCCAGCAGCTTGGGATACCGTTATGGCTACACCTTC.

This clonotype was seen more than once but under ten times. This chain joins TRBV29-1 and TRBJ1-5, with 10 positions matching TRBD1. The J call is doubtful: the DNA matches TRBJ2-3 better. The CDR3 loop spans 13 amino acids. Germline lookup yields CDR1 SQVTM and CDR2 ANQGSEA. The CDR3 is CSVAPGQGQPQYF. CDR3 bases: TGCAGCGTGGCCCCGGGACAGGGGCAGCCCCAGTATTTT.

The V and J genes are TRBV20-1 and TRBJ2-7, with TRBD2 identical over 7 bases. This CDR3 comprises 16 residues. Germline-derived CDR1 and CDR2 are DFQATT and SNEGSKA (reference sequence). V was pared by 6 bases and J by 4 bases, with 18 bases of the junction left unmatched. CDR3 region: CSAAPGSGDNNYEQYF. Written as DNA, the CDR3 is TGCAGTGCAGCCCCGGGGAGCGGGGATAATAATTACGAGCAGTACTTC.

The V and J genes are TRBV4-1 and TRBJ2-2, with D perhaps given as TRBD1 or TRBD2 (5 bases each). V lost 1 base, J lost 7 bases, and 10 bases lay in between. The CDR3 loop spans 14 amino acids. Per germline, CDR1 MGHRA and CDR2 YSYEKL. CDR3 amino acids: CASSQVGGGGELFF. DNA of the CDR3: TGCGCCAGCAGCCAAGTTGGGGGTGGCGGGGAGCTGTTTTTT.

The rearrangement joins TRBV7-3 to TRBJ2-4; D possibly corresponds to TRBD1 (6 bases). Germline CDR1 is SGHTA and CDR2 is FQGTGA. The ends were cut back, 11 bases at V and 9 bases at J, with 20 bases in the middle. This CDR3 is 13 amino acids long. CDR3 nucleotides: TGTGCCGGCCAGCAGCTTAAAGGGGGCATTCAGTACTTC. Protein product: CAGQQLKGGIQYF.

J is TRBJ2-7 and V is TRBV7-8; 12 bases map to TRBD1. V shed 5 bases, J shed 5 bases, and the junction held 10 bases outside the gene matches. The CDR3 runs to 16 residues. From germline, CDR1 is SGHVS and CDR2 FQNEAQ. CDR3 in amino acids: CASSQPMGTGGHEQYF. The CDR3 DNA follows: TGTGCCAGCAGCCAACCCATGGGGACAGGGGGCCACGAGCAGTACTTC.

This clonotype was seen more than once but under ten times. The rearrangement uses TRBV14 and TRBJ1-1; the D is unclear. The germline gives CDR1 SGHDN, CDR2 FVKESK. Trimming stripped 4 bases from V and 7 bases from J, with 10 bases between. The CDR3 length is 12 residues. The CDR3 here is CASSRLVGEAFF. The CDR3 nucleotides read TGTGCCAGCAGCCGGTTAGTAGGTGAAGCTTTCTTT. Drawing the rest from reference TRBV14 and TRBJ1-1, the complete variable domain is EAGVTQFPSHSVIEKGQTVTLRCDPISGHDNLYWYRRVMGKEIKFLLHFVKESKQDESGMPNNRFLAERTGGTYSTLKVQPAELEDSGVYFCASSRLVGEAFFGQGTRLTVV.

This chain uses TRBV24-1 with TRBJ1-1, with D unclear. The V gene's germline CDR1 is KGHDR and CDR2 SFDVKD. The length of the CDR3 is 12 residues. V dropped 4 bases and J dropped 4 bases, with 6 bases sitting between them. The CDR3 reads CATSDPGTEAFF. DNA for the CDR3: TGTGCCACCAGTGACCCCGGCACTGAAGCTTTCTTT.

This clonotype appeared once. V usage is TRBV20-1 and J usage is TRBJ2-5; 12 nucleotides line up with TRBD1. The DNA end is a closer match to TRBJ2-1, so the J assignment may be wrong. Germline V lookup: CDR1 DFQATT, CDR2 SNEGSKA (reference sequence). This CDR3 is built from 16 residues. The CDR3 sequence: CSARIRDRGLVNEQFF. DNA for the CDR3: TGCAGTGCTAGAATTCGGGACAGGGGGCTTGTGAATGAGCAGTTCTTC.

This sequence joins TRBV7-3 and TRBJ2-5; a weak D match, TRBD1 (6 bases). The germline gives CDR1 SGHTA, CDR2 FQGTGA. This CDR3 spans 13 amino acids. V was clipped by 5 bases and J by 11 bases, with 18 bases between them. The CDR3 protein is CASSPGQNNEQYF. The CDR3 nucleotides read TGTGCCAGCAGCCCCGGACAGAACAATGAGCAGTACTTC.

This clonotype was detected a few times. The V gene is TRBV2, the J gene TRBJ2-7, with a tentative D call TRBD1 (5 bases). Germline values: CDR1 SNHLY, CDR2 FYNNEI. V was clipped by 5 bases and J by 5 bases, with 10 bases between them. The CDR3 is 12 residues long. This CDR3 is CASSQGLDEQYF. As DNA, the CDR3 is TGTGCCAGCAGTCAGGGTCTTGACGAGCAGTACTTC.

This rearrangement joins TRBV20-1 to TRBJ2-5; 7 nucleotides match TRBD2. This CDR3 comprises 14 residues. The germline gives CDR1 DFQATT, CDR2 SNEGSKA (reference sequence). J lost 0 bases, V lost 3 bases, and 4 bases had no gene match. The CDR3 region has the DNA TGCAGTGCTAGCGTTCTAGCGGACCAAGAGACCCAGTACTTC. Residues: CSASVLADQETQYF.

This clonotype was counted between two and nine times. The V call is TRBV11-2, the J call TRBJ2-3; D remains ambiguous. Germline CDR1 SGHAT, CDR2 FQNNGV. CDR3 size: 13 residues. The germline V and J ends were trimmed by 5 bases and 11 bases, with 17 bases remaining between them. For the CDR3, the DNA is TGTGCCAGCAGCCTCAAAAATGCGTTGGGGCAGTATTTT. As protein: CASSLKNALGQYF.

Concerning this clonotype: An end of the junction differs from the germline gene, which may be a read error. The genes are TRBV6-6 and TRBJ1-5, with 7 nucleotides matching TRBD1. The CDR3 length is 14 residues. The germline V gene has CDR1 MNHNY and CDR2 SVGAGI (reference sequence). CDR3 nucleotides: TGTGCCAGCAGTTATCAGGGGGATAATCAGCCCCAGAATTTT. Its translation is CASSYQGDNQPQNF.

V is TRBV10-3 and J is TRBJ2-5; 9 bases are shared with TRBD2. The J call may not be correct, given that the DNA end is closer to TRBJ2-1. Germline CDR1 and CDR2: ENHRY and SYGVKD. The length of the CDR3 is 13 residues. CDR3 in amino acids: CAIGREGGNEQFF. In DNA, the CDR3 is TGTGCCATCGGGCGGGAGGGTGGAAATGAGCAGTTCTTC.

This clonotype was seen many times. The CDR3 is CASSSIRGLIYEQYF. The CDR3 bases are TGTGCCAGCAGTTCTATCAGGGGGCTTATCTACGAGCAGTACTTC. The J gene is TRBJ2-7, the V gene TRBV28; TRBD1 agrees at 8 bases. This CDR3 region has 15 residues. Trimming cost V 4 bases and J 3 bases; bases outside gene matches: 8. CDR1 is MDHEN, CDR2 SYDVKM, per germline.

The chain uses TRBV4-3 and TRBJ2-2; weak D call: TRBD1 (5 bases). CDR3 length equals 15 residues. Trimming took 0 bases from V and 3 from J, leaving 8 bases between them. In germline, CDR1 is LGHNA, CDR2 YSLEER. The DNA for the CDR3 is TGCGCCAGCAGCCAAGAAGGGGTTGACACCGGGGAGCTGTTTTTT. Translated, it gives CASSQEGVDTGELFF.

This clonotype was counted between two and nine times. The chain employs TRBV7-9 and TRBJ1-2; D call uncertain. Per the germline V gene, CDR1 is SEHNR and CDR2 is FQNEAQ (reference sequence). Trimming cost V 6 bases and J 4 bases, with 15 bases left between them. The CDR3 spans 14 residues. This chain's CDR3 is CASSPPGTVYGYTF. Written as DNA, the CDR3 is TGTGCCAGCAGTCCCCCGGGTACAGTCTATGGCTACACCTTC. The full variable domain, its missing parts supplied by reference TRBV7-9 and TRBJ1-2, is DTGVSQNPRHKITKRGQNVTFRCDPISEHNRLYWYRQTLGQGPEFLTYFQNEAQLEKSRLLSDRFSAERPKGSFSTLEIQRTEQGDSAMYLCASSPPGTVYGYTFGSGTRLTVV.

The sample holds a few counts of this clonotype. The DNA of the CDR3 is TGTGCCAGCAGCTTGCCGGGAGGAGTTGGCTACACCTTC. Translated, it gives CASSLPGGVGYTF. The chain links TRBV7-2 to TRBJ1-2; no definite D call. In germline, CDR1 is SGHTA, CDR2 FQGNSA. CDR3 length: 13 amino acids. V was clipped by 3 bases and J by 7 bases, with 12 bases between them.

The V gene is TRBV27, the J gene TRBJ2-1; 7 bases match TRBD1. The germline CDR1 and CDR2 sequences are MNHEY and SMNVEV (reference sequence). The CDR3 totals 14 residues. The trim removed 4 bases at V and 9 bases at J, leaving 9 bases unmatched. The chain's CDR3 is CASSSTFRQGEQFF. The DNA of the CDR3 is TGTGCCAGCAGTTCGACCTTTAGACAGGGTGAGCAGTTCTTC.

This clonotype was seen only a few times. The rearrangement joins TRBV20-1 to TRBJ2-1, with D possibly being TRBD2 (5 bases). The DNA end favors TRBJ2-5, so the J call may be wrong. The CDR3 is made up of 16 amino acids. From germline, CDR1 is DFQATT and CDR2 SNEGSKA (reference sequence). CDR3 sequence (DNA): TGCAGTGCTAGAGATCTCGATGGTACTAGTGGAGAGACCCAGTACTTC. Amino acid sequence: CSARDLDGTSGETQYF.

The chain combines TRBV6-2 or TRBV6-3 with TRBJ2-5, with D tentatively TRBD1 or TRBD2 (5 bases each). V lost 2 bases, J lost 5 bases, and 15 bases lay in between. Germline CDR1 reads MNHEY; CDR2 reads SVGEGT. The length of the CDR3 is 15 residues. CDR3 protein: CASSYTGTLVETQYF. The CDR3 DNA reads TGTGCCAGCAGTTACACTGGGACCCTCGTCGAGACCCAGTACTTC.

This chain uses TRBV7-6 with TRBJ2-7; D may correspond to TRBD1 or TRBD2 (5 bases each). Trimming shortened V by 1 base and J by 0 bases, and 16 bases separated the two germline ends. The CDR3 contains 17 residues. The V gene's germline CDR1 is SGHVS and CDR2 FNYEAQ. CDR3 coding DNA: TGTGCCAGCAGCTTAGATGGGACGGACCCGACCTCCTACGAGCAGTACTTC. Translation gives CASSLDGTDPTSYEQYF. The whole variable domain, filled in from reference TRBV7-6 and TRBJ2-7, reads GAGVSQSPRYKVTKRGQDVALRCDPISGHVSLYWYRQALGQGPEFLTYFNYEAQQDKSGLPNDRFSAERPEGSISTLTIQRTEQRDSAMYRCASSLDGTDPTSYEQYFGPGTRLTVT.

This clonotype appeared a few times. This rearrangement joins TRBV20-1 to TRBJ1-2, with a weak D call TRBD1 (5 bases). This CDR3 spans 13 amino acids. The V and J ends lost 6 bases and 4 bases respectively, with 15 bases between them. CDR1 DFQATT and CDR2 SNEGSKA come from the germline V gene (reference sequence). The CDR3 sequence is CSAPRGGTYGYTF. CDR3 in DNA: TGCAGTGCCCCGCGCGGGGGTACCTATGGCTACACCTTC.

V usage is TRBV7-9 and J usage is TRBJ1-3; D is perhaps TRBD1 (5 bases). Between the trimmed V and J ends, which lost 6 bases and 0 bases, there was a span of 9 bases. The germline V gene encodes CDR1 SEHNR and CDR2 FQNEAQ (reference sequence). The CDR3 contains 14 residues. CDR3 sequence reads: CASRQESSGNTIYF. In DNA form, the CDR3 reads TGTGCCAGCAGACAGGAAAGCTCTGGAAACACCATATATTTT.

This clonotype has a handful of counts. The DNA is left out, because the CDR3 cannot be placed on it with certainty; the CDR3 is given as TCRdb lists it. This chain uses TRBV6-2 or TRBV6-3 with TRBJ2-1; TRBD2, the table's D call, was not compared with the DNA. Looked up from germline, CDR1 is MNHEY and CDR2 is SVGEGT. 16 amino acids form the CDR3, both terminal residues included. The CDR3 protein is CASSYWVAGGTGEQFF.